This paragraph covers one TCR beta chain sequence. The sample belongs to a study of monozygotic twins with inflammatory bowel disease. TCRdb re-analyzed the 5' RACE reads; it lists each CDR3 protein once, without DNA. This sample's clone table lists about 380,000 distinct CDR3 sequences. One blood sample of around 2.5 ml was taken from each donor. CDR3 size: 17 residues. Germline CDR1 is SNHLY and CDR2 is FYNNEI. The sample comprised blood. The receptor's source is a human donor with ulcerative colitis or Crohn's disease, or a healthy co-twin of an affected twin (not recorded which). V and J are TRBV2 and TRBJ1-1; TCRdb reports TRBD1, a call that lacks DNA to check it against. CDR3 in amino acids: CASSDGAAGGSSTEAFF.